The 23 T cell receptor beta chains presented below share a single source sample, sequenced in a study of early T cells in non-severe SARS-CoV-2 infection. TCRdb passed the 5' RACE reads through MiXCR, listing each CDR3 protein once. The sample includes 25,000 to 35,000 distinct CDR3 sequences, roughly 6.6% seen only once; the top ten take less than 3%. Sequencing used whole blood. These receptors were collected from an adult who was a healthcare worker with PCR-confirmed SARS-CoV-2 infection or an uninfected control (not recorded which).

This chain connects TRBV28 to TRBJ2-3; 10 bases agree with TRBD1. Looked up from germline, CDR1 is MDHEN and CDR2 is SYDVKM. The CDR3 runs 16 residues. Germline trimming cut 8 bases from V and 2 bases from J; bases unmatched to any gene: 10. CDR3 sequence (DNA): TGTGCCAGCGGGGGGTCCGGGACAGGGGACACAGATACGCAGTATTTT. Translated, it gives CASGGSGTGDTDTQYF.

This clonotype was seen repeatedly, ten times or more. The chain uses TRBV29-1 and TRBJ1-1, with D unclear. The V end was cut by 6 bases, the J end by 1 base, with 6 bases between. The CDR3 is 11 amino acids. The germline V gene encodes CDR1 SQVTM and CDR2 ANQGSEA. CDR3 nucleotides: TGCAGCGTCGGCTGGAACACTGAAGCTTTCTTT. Translated: CSVGWNTEAFF.

This clonotype was seen ten or more times. This chain connects TRBV28 to TRBJ2-7; D is perhaps TRBD1 (5 bases). The V end lost 3 bases, the J end lost 7 bases, and 13 bases lay between the germline ends. Germline V CDR1 and CDR2: MDHEN, SYDVKM. The CDR3 has 13 residues. The DNA for the CDR3 is TGTGCCAGCAGTTTCGTCAGGGTCGGTGAGCAGTACTTC. Amino acids: CASSFVRVGEQYF.

The table lists this clonotype with many counts. The V and J genes are TRBV4-3 and TRBJ1-4; tentatively, D is TRBD1 (5 bases). The CDR3 runs to 18 residues. Trimming cost V 0 bases and J 1 base, with 15 bases left between them. In germline, CDR1 is LGHNA, CDR2 YSLEER. The CDR3 nucleotides read TGCGCCAGCAGCCAAGAGGCGAGGGGCTGGGTAACTAATGAAAAACTGTTTTTT. Translation gives CASSQEARGWVTNEKLFF.

This clonotype was seen at least ten times. The chain links TRBV5-1 to TRBJ2-7, with a possible D match to TRBD2 (5 bases). The germline V gene has CDR1 SGHRS and CDR2 YFSETQ. This CDR3 spans 12 amino acids. Trimming removed 4 bases from V and 8 bases from J, with 13 bases in between. In DNA, the CDR3 is TGCGCCAGCAGCGTCAGGACCGGGAAGCAGTACTTC. Translating it yields CASSVRTGKQYF. The entire variable domain, with the rest obtained from reference TRBV5-1 and TRBJ2-7, is as follows: KAGVTQTPRYLIKTRGQQVTLSCSPISGHRSVSWYQQTPGQGLQFLFEYFSETQRNKGNFPGRFSGRQFSNSRSEMNVSTLELGDSALYLCASSVRTGKQYFGPGTRLTVT.

In this sample, this clonotype turned up many times. A junction boundary mismatches the germline segment, possibly from a read error. The CDR3 loop reads CASSSYDKRSIF. CDR3 DNA: TGTGCCAGCAGTTCATATGACAAACGGTCAATCTTC. The rearrangement links TRBV27 to TRBJ2-1; D unclear. The CDR3 runs to 12 residues. Germline-derived CDR1 and CDR2 are MNHEY and SMNVEV (reference sequence).

The sample holds many counts of this clonotype. The chain couples TRBV29-1 to TRBJ2-2; D unresolved. Germline-derived CDR1 and CDR2 are SQVTM and ANQGSEA. This CDR3 is 11 amino acids long. The V end was cut by 5 bases, the J end by 6 bases, with 7 bases between. CDR3 sequence: CSVRQAGELFF. Written as DNA, the CDR3 is TGCAGCGTTCGGCAGGCCGGGGAGCTGTTTTTT.

This clonotype was picked up many times. The chain recombines TRBV19 with TRBJ2-2; no clear D gene. The germline gives CDR1 LNHDA, CDR2 SQIVND (reference sequence). V was pared by 1 base and J by 6 bases, with 12 bases between. The CDR3 spans 15 residues. CDR3 DNA: TGTGCCAGTAGTATAGCCACCCCTGAGGCCGGGGAGCTGTTTTTT. Translating it yields CASSIATPEAGELFF. Complete variable domain (other parts from reference TRBV19 and TRBJ2-2): DGGITQSPKYLFRKEGQNVTLSCEQNLNHDAMYWYRQDPGQGLRLIYYSQIVNDFQKGDIAEGYSVSREKKESFPLTVTSAQKNPTAFYLCASSIATPEAGELFFGEGSRLTVL.

This clonotype was counted many times. The chain couples TRBV7-2 to TRBJ1-1, with no clear D. With 1 base removed from V and 12 bases from J, the gap between germline ends came to 9 bases. The CDR3 loop spans 11 amino acids. From germline, CDR1 is SGHTA and CDR2 FQGNSA. CDR3 sequence: CASSLVGSSFF. The CDR3 DNA is TGTGCCAGCAGCTTAGTAGGGTCGTCTTTCTTT. The full variable domain, rest sourced from reference TRBV7-2 and TRBJ1-1, is GAGVSQSPSNKVTEKGKDVELRCDPISGHTALYWYRQSLGQGLEFLIYFQGNSAPDKSGLPSDRFSAERTGGSVSTLTIQRTQQEDSAVYLCASSLVGSSFFGQGTRLTVV.

This clonotype was found many times. The gene calls are TRBV12-3 or TRBV12-4 and TRBJ2-5, with D unresolved. CDR3 length: 12 residues. Trimming took off 3 bases at V and 4 bases at J, with 6 bases between the two ends. CDR3 coding DNA: TGTGCCAGCAGTTTCAGCCGAGAGACCCAGTACTTC. Protein sequence: CASSFSRETQYF.

This clonotype was seen a few times. In nucleotides, the CDR3 is TGTGCCAGCAGCTCGCGGGACAGGGGGGAGAGCACTGAAGCTTTCTTT. Amino acids: CASSSRDRGESTEAFF. J is TRBJ1-1 and V is TRBV7-8; TRBD1 matches at 11 bases. Trimming at V came to 4 bases and at J to 4 bases, leaving 8 bases not matched to a gene. The CDR3 totals 16 residues. From germline, CDR1 is SGHVS and CDR2 FQNEAQ.

In this sample, this clonotype turned up many times. This chain uses TRBV15 with TRBJ1-2; TRBD1 might be the D (5 bases). Germline-derived CDR1 and CDR2 are LNHNV and YYDKDF (reference sequence). V was trimmed by 0 bases and J by 4 bases, leaving 27 bases between them. The CDR3 runs 20 residues. Here the CDR3 reads CATSRDTERVAGTLGYGYTF. The CDR3 nucleotides read TGTGCCACCAGCAGAGATACCGAGCGTGTGGCGGGGACGCTCGGCTATGGCTACACCTTC. The full variable domain, rest sourced from reference TRBV15 and TRBJ1-2, is DAMVIQNPRYQVTQFGKPVTLSCSQTLNHNVMYWYQQKSSQAPKLLFHYYDKDFNNEADTPDNFQSRRPNTSFCFLDIRSPGLGDTAMYLCATSRDTERVAGTLGYGYTFGSGTRLTVV.

The genes are TRBV15 and TRBJ2-5; TRBD1 agrees at 7 bases. The trim removed 5 bases at V and 5 bases at J, leaving 8 bases unmatched. Germline V gene lookup returns CDR1 LNHNV and CDR2 YYDKDF (reference sequence). The CDR3 has 14 amino acids. The CDR3 protein is CATSVRQGTETQYF. The CDR3, as DNA: TGTGCCACCAGCGTCCGACAGGGTACGGAGACCCAGTACTTC.

This clonotype was observed many times. CDR3 in amino acids: CASSAQLGYEQYF. The DNA for the CDR3 is TGTGCCAGCAGCGCCCAGTTAGGCTACGAGCAGTACTTC. The chain carries TRBV9 and TRBJ2-7; D is undetermined. CDR3 length: 13 residues. CDR1 and CDR2 (germline): SGDLS, YYNGEE. Between the trimmed V and J ends, which lost 3 bases and 3 bases, there was a span of 10 bases.

The chain has TRBV30 and TRBJ1-2, with D possibly TRBD1 on 6 matching bases. The germline V gene has CDR1 GTSNPN and CDR2 SVGIG (reference sequence). Trimming stripped 2 bases from V and 4 bases from J, with 17 bases between. CDR3 size: 15 residues. CDR3 nucleotides: TGTGCCTGGAGTATGGAACAGGGAGGCTTCTATGGCTACACCTTC. This sequence encodes CAWSMEQGGFYGYTF.

This clonotype has at least ten counts. The CDR3 coding sequence is TGTGCCAGCAGTGGGGGCAGCAATGAAAAACTGTTTTTT. It translates to CASSGGSNEKLFF. The rearrangement joins TRBV7-9 to TRBJ1-4; D perhaps matches TRBD1 (6 bases). Trimming took 6 bases from V and 5 from J, leaving 10 bases between them. The CDR3 extends over 13 amino acids. Germline lookup yields CDR1 SEHNR and CDR2 FQNEAQ (reference sequence).

This clonotype showed up many times. This chain links TRBV7-9 with TRBJ2-7, with D perhaps matching TRBD1 (6 bases). CDR3 length: 15 amino acids. Germline loops: CDR1 SEHNR, CDR2 FQNEAQ (reference sequence). The ends were cut back, 1 base at V and 0 bases at J, with 10 bases in the middle. CDR3 nucleotides: TGTGCCAGCAGCTTAGGGGCAGGGGCCTCCTACGAGCAGTACTTC. Translated, it gives CASSLGAGASYEQYF.

This clonotype was recorded at least ten times. This chain connects TRBV20-1 to TRBJ2-3, with D perhaps TRBD2 (5 bases). Trimming removed 3 bases at V and 1 base at J, with 11 bases between. Per the germline V gene, CDR1 is DFQATT and CDR2 is SNEGSKA (reference sequence). CDR3 length: 14 residues. CDR3 DNA: TGCAGTGCTAGGAAGCCAGCGGGCACAGATACGCAGTATTTT. Translating it yields CSARKPAGTDTQYF.

This clonotype was counted ten times or more. This chain uses TRBV11-2 with TRBJ2-1, with 11 bases lining up with TRBD2. This CDR3 is 15 amino acids long. Germline V gene sequence: CDR1 SGHAT, CDR2 FQNNGV. After removal of 2 bases from V and 7 bases from J, the junction contained 4 bases not matched to a gene. The CDR3 here is CASSLPGLAANEQFF. CDR3 DNA sequence: TGTGCCAGCAGCTTACCGGGACTAGCGGCGAATGAGCAGTTCTTC.

This clonotype was found many times. V usage is TRBV4-2 and J usage is TRBJ2-3; a possible D gene is TRBD2 (6 bases). CDR1 and CDR2 (germline): LGHNA, YNFKEQ. The V gene lost 0 bases and the J gene lost 0 bases, with 13 bases spanning the gap. The CDR3 consists of 17 residues. The chain's CDR3 is CASSQEGGGPSTDTQYF. The CDR3 bases are TGTGCCAGCAGCCAAGAGGGGGGAGGCCCTAGCACAGATACGCAGTATTTT.

This clonotype was picked up many times. The chain uses TRBV29-1 and TRBJ2-6, with D uncertain. Germline V gene sequence: CDR1 SQVTM, CDR2 ANQGSEA. Deletions cut 5 bases from V and 1 base from J, with 6 bases between. The length of the CDR3 is 13 residues. In DNA, the CDR3 is TGCAGCGTTTCTGGGTCTGGGGCCAACGTCCTGACTTTC. It encodes CSVSGSGANVLTF.

Ten or more counts support this clonotype. This chain uses TRBV4-1 with TRBJ2-7, with a tentative D call TRBD2 (6 bases). The CDR3 totals 15 residues. Germline V gives CDR1 MGHRA, CDR2 YSYEKL. V was pared by 0 bases and J by 3 bases, with 12 bases between. This chain's CDR3 is CASSQEVLASYEQYF. In DNA form, the CDR3 reads TGCGCCAGCAGCCAAGAGGTACTAGCAAGCTACGAGCAGTACTTC.

The rearrangement uses TRBV20-1 and TRBJ1-1; no reliable D call. Germline V gives CDR1 DFQATT, CDR2 SNEGSKA (reference sequence). Trimming shortened V by 0 bases and J by 5 bases, and 4 bases separated the two germline ends. This CDR3 has 11 amino acids. The chain's CDR3 is CSAREGTEAFF. CDR3 DNA sequence: TGCAGTGCTAGAGAGGGAACTGAAGCTTTCTTT.